A selection of T cell receptor beta chains follows, all from one sample in a study of control samples from healthy donors and cancer patients. The method was immunoSEQ multiplex PCR; TCRdb's version includes in-frame clones alone and lacks a portion of them. The sample lists fewer than 90,000 clones, around 87% occurring once. Sequenced: blood. All receptors derive from a man in his fifties in good health. The CDR3 runs from the conserved cysteine through the conserved F or W. D genes are given only for firm matches. Rows give clone size only sometimes, using once, few, many, or a class for an expanded clone.

V: TRBV6-1
size: .
J: TRBJ1-1
D: TRBD1
CDR3: CASSVRGATGYGGGSTEAFF
DNA: TGTGCCAGCAGTGTAAGAGGGGCGACAGGGTATGGAGGCGGTAGCACTGAAGCTTTCTTT

V: TRBV15
size: .
J: TRBJ1-5
D: TRBD1
CDR3: CATSRLTGGLSNQPQHF
DNA: TGTGCCACCAGCAGGTTAACAGGGGGCTTAAGCAATCAGCCCCAGCATTTT

V: TRBV6-2/TRBV6-3
size: once
J: TRBJ2-7
D: .
CDR3: CASSYSREGEQYF
DNA: TGTGCCAGCAGTTACTCCAGGGAAGGCGAGCAGTACTTC

V: TRBV29-1
size: .
J: TRBJ2-1
D: TRBD2
CDR3: CSGGLAGADEQFF
DNA: TGCAGCGGGGGACTAGCGGGAGCCGATGAGCAGTTCTTC

V: TRBV5-4
size: .
J: TRBJ2-3
D: TRBD2
CDR3: CASSFGGGGADTQYF
DNA: TGTGCCAGCAGCTTTGGCGGGGGTGGTGCAGATACGCAGTATTTT

V: TRBV19
size: .
J: TRBJ1-2
D: TRBD1
CDR3: CASSLTGEYGYTF
DNA: TGTGCCAGTAGTCTAACAGGGGAATATGGCTACACCTTC

V: TRBV28
size: .
J: TRBJ2-1
D: TRBD2
CDR3: CASGGDAGVYNEQFF
DNA: TGTGCCAGCGGGGGGGACGCGGGAGTTTACAATGAGCAGTTCTTC

V: TRBV7-9
size: .
J: TRBJ2-7
D: TRBD2
CDR3: CASSPRLAPYEQYF
DNA: TGTGCCAGCAGCCCCAGACTAGCTCCCTACGAGCAGTACTTC

V: TRBV7-2
size: .
J: TRBJ1-1
D: .
CDR3: CASSSQQGTEAFF
DNA: TGTGCCAGCAGCTCACAACAGGGCACTGAAGCTTTCTTT

V: TRBV10-3
size: few
J: TRBJ2-2
D: .
CDR3: CAIRDGPPSNTGELFF
DNA: TGTGCCATCAGGGACGGACCCCCGTCGAACACCGGGGAGCTGTTTTTT

V: TRBV4-3
size: .
J: TRBJ2-5
D: TRBD2
CDR3: CASSRTSGRAAETQYF
DNA: TGCGCCAGCAGCCGGACTAGCGGGAGGGCCGCGGAGACCCAGTACTTC

V: TRBV4-3
size: .
J: TRBJ2-1
D: .
CDR3: CASSQGGQGHNEQFF
DNA: TGCGCCAGCAGCCAGGGGGGGCAGGGCCACAATGAGCAGTTCTTC

V: TRBV7-8
size: .
J: TRBJ1-2
D: .
CDR3: CASSDDRINYGYTF
DNA: TGTGCCAGCAGCGATGACAGAATTAACTATGGCTACACCTTC

V: TRBV10-3
size: .
J: TRBJ1-1
D: .
CDR3: CAIQDTLNTEAFF
DNA: TGTGCCATCCAAGACACCTTGAACACTGAAGCTTTCTTT

V: TRBV7-3
size: once
J: TRBJ2-5
D: .
CDR3: CASSLVYQETQYF
DNA: TGTGCCAGCAGCTTAGTGTACCAAGAGACCCAGTACTTC

V: TRBV18
size: .
J: TRBJ1-2
D: TRBD1
CDR3: CASSPDRVGYTF
DNA: TGTGCCAGCTCGCCTGACAGGGTCGGCTACACCTTC

V: TRBV10-3
size: .
J: TRBJ1-2
D: .
CDR3: CAIEGDLNYGYTF
DNA: TGTGCCATCGAGGGGGATCTGAACTATGGCTACACCTTC

V: TRBV6-4
size: .
J: TRBJ1-6
D: TRBD1
CDR3: CASGGQGGLNSPLHF
DNA: TGTGCCAGCGGAGGACAGGGAGGCCTTAATTCACCCCTCCACTTT

V: TRBV11-2
size: .
J: TRBJ1-5
D: .
CDR3: CASSPGRANQPQHF
DNA: TGTGCCAGCAGCCCCGGACGGGCAAATCAGCCCCAGCATTTT

V: TRBV5-1
size: few
J: TRBJ2-1
D: .
CDR3: CASALERADGQFF
DNA: TGCGCCAGCGCCCTAGAGAGAGCCGATGGGCAGTTCTTC

V: TRBV24-1
size: .
J: TRBJ2-3
D: TRBD1
CDR3: CATSDPGQGNTDTQYF
DNA: TGTGCCACCAGTGACCCCGGACAGGGTAACACAGATACGCAGTATTTT

V: TRBV29-1
size: .
J: TRBJ2-3
D: TRBD1
CDR3: CSADRVGDTQYF
DNA: TGCAGCGCTGACAGGGTCGGAGATACGCAGTATTTT

V: TRBV19
size: .
J: TRBJ2-7
D: .
CDR3: CASSIAVAQYEQYF
DNA: TGTGCCAGTAGTATAGCAGTTGCACAATACGAGCAGTACTTC

V: TRBV29-1
size: .
J: TRBJ2-7
D: .
CDR3: CSVESGAFSSYEQYF
DNA: TGCAGCGTTGAGTCAGGGGCCTTCAGCTCCTACGAGCAGTACTTC

V: TRBV18
size: .
J: TRBJ1-1
D: .
CDR3: CASSQGSAYTEAFF
DNA: TGTGCCAGCTCGCAAGGGAGCGCCTACACTGAAGCTTTCTTT

V: TRBV30
size: .
J: TRBJ1-4
D: .
CDR3: CAWRHGRRF
DNA: TGTGCCTGGAGGCACGGGAGACGGTTT

V: TRBV5-6
size: .
J: TRBJ1-2
D: .
CDR3: CASSSGRTPYYGYTF
DNA: TGTGCCAGCAGTAGTGGCAGGACGCCTTACTATGGCTACACCTTC

V: TRBV19
size: once
J: TRBJ1-3
D: .
CDR3: CASTKNRGTLENTIYF
DNA: TGTGCCAGTACCAAAAACCGGGGTACTCTGGAAAACACCATATATTTT

V: TRBV4-3
size: .
J: TRBJ1-3
D: .
CDR3: CASSQGPGAGNTIYF
DNA: TGCGCCAGCAGCCAAGGGCCAGGGGCTGGAAACACCATATATTTT

V: TRBV15
size: .
J: TRBJ1-5
D: TRBD1
CDR3: CATSRDSGTGAINQPQHF
DNA: TGTGCCACCAGCAGAGATTCCGGGACAGGGGCAATCAATCAGCCCCAGCATTTT

V: TRBV19
size: once
J: TRBJ1-1
D: .
CDR3: CASSIGVNTEAFF
DNA: TGTGCCAGTAGTATAGGGGTGAACACTGAAGCTTTCTTT

V: TRBV6-5
size: .
J: TRBJ2-1
D: TRBD2
CDR3: CASSHSGSPFNEQFF
DNA: TGTGCCAGCAGTCATAGCGGGAGCCCCTTTAATGAGCAGTTCTTC

V: TRBV6-4
size: .
J: TRBJ2-1
D: .
CDR3: CASSEEGSGLPYNEQFF
DNA: TGTGCCAGCAGTGAAGAAGGTTCAGGACTGCCCTACAATGAGCAGTTCTTC

V: TRBV2
size: .
J: TRBJ1-2
D: .
CDR3: CASSEGSVTSNYGYTF
DNA: TGTGCCAGCAGTGAAGGAAGTGTGACTTCGAACTATGGCTACACCTTC

V: TRBV7-6
size: .
J: TRBJ1-1
D: TRBD1
CDR3: CASSSWTGFDLEAFF
DNA: TGTGCCAGCAGCTCCTGGACAGGGTTCGACTTGGAAGCTTTCTTT

V: TRBV18
size: .
J: TRBJ2-1
D: .
CDR3: CASSQGTNEQFF
DNA: TGTGCCAGCTCACAGGGCACCAATGAGCAGTTCTTC

V: TRBV4-1
size: .
J: TRBJ1-1
D: .
CDR3: CASSPGGTAFF
DNA: TGCGCCAGCAGCCCGGGGGGGACCGCTTTCTTT

V: TRBV20-1
size: .
J: TRBJ1-2
D: .
CDR3: CSASRLTGSYGYTF
DNA: TGCAGTGCTAGTCGACTGACAGGAAGCTATGGCTACACCTTC

V: TRBV11-3
size: .
J: TRBJ2-2
D: TRBD1
CDR3: CASSLETGENTGELFF
DNA: TGTGCCAGCAGCTTAGAAACAGGGGAGAACACCGGGGAGCTGTTTTTT

V: TRBV19
size: .
J: TRBJ1-1
D: .
CDR3: CASSMKGGSKTFF
DNA: TGTGCCAGTAGTATGAAGGGAGGGTCGAAAACTTTCTTT

V: TRBV2
size: .
J: TRBJ1-5
D: .
CDR3: CASSRDFVGQPQHF
DNA: TGTGCCAGCAGCCGGGACTTCGTAGGTCAGCCCCAGCATTTT

V: TRBV5-4
size: few
J: TRBJ1-6
D: .
CDR3: CASSYLQANSPLHF
DNA: TGTGCCAGCAGCTACCTACAGGCGAATTCACCCCTCCACTTT

V: TRBV30
size: .
J: TRBJ2-7
D: TRBD2
CDR3: CAWSSSGTYEQYF
DNA: TGTGCCTGGAGTTCTAGCGGGACCTACGAGCAGTACTTC

V: TRBV30
size: .
J: TRBJ2-3
D: TRBD2
CDR3: CAWGTSGNTDTQYF
DNA: TGTGCCTGGGGGACTAGCGGCAACACAGATACGCAGTATTTT

V: TRBV6-2/TRBV6-3
size: .
J: TRBJ1-6
D: .
CDR3: CASSYSDSYNSPLHF
DNA: TGTGCCAGCAGTTACTCAGACAGCTATAATTCACCCCTCCACTTT

V: TRBV2
size: once
J: TRBJ2-5
D: .
CDR3: CASSYTEETQYF
DNA: TGTGCCAGCAGCTACACAGAAGAGACCCAGTACTTC

V: TRBV4-2
size: .
J: TRBJ2-1
D: .
CDR3: CASSQDRRGLLEQFF
DNA: TGTGCCAGCAGCCAAGATAGGCGGGGGCTTTTAGAGCAGTTCTTC

V: TRBV6-5
size: few
J: TRBJ1-1
D: .
CDR3: CASRQGNTEAFF
DNA: TGTGCCAGCAGACAGGGAAACACTGAAGCTTTCTTT

V: TRBV19
size: .
J: TRBJ2-5
D: TRBD2
CDR3: CARAGVVGYF
DNA: TGTGCCAGAGCGGGAGTAGTGGGGTACTTC

V: TRBV2
size: .
J: TRBJ2-5
D: TRBD2
CDR3: CASSEGLAGAQTQYF
DNA: TGTGCCAGCAGTGAAGGGCTAGCGGGAGCCCAGACCCAGTACTTC

V: TRBV7-8
size: .
J: TRBJ1-5
D: .
CDR3: CASSLVSNQPQHF
DNA: TGTGCCAGCAGCTTAGTTAGCAATCAGCCCCAGCATTTT